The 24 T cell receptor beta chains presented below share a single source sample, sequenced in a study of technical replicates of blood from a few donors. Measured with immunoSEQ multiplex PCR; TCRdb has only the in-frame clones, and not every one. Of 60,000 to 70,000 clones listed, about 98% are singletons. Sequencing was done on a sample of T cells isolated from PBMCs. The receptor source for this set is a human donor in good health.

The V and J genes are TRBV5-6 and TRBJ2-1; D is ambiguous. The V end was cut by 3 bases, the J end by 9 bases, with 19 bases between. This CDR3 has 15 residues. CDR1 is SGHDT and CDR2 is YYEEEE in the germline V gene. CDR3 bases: TGTGCCAGCAGCTCTCTAGATGAGTTTGGTGCTGAGCAGTTCTTC. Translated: CASSSLDEFGAEQFF.

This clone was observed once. CDR3 in amino acids: CASSLLSLRAQLEGEQFF. The CDR3 DNA reads TGTGCCAGCAGCTTGTTGTCACTCCGGGCCCAGTTGGAGGGTGAGCAGTTCTTC. V gene TRBV5-6 combines with J gene TRBJ2-1; D might be TRBD2 (6 bases). CDR3 length: 18 residues. Germline V gene lookup returns CDR1 SGHDT and CDR2 YYEEEE. V shed 1 base and J shed 9 bases, with 26 bases lying between them.

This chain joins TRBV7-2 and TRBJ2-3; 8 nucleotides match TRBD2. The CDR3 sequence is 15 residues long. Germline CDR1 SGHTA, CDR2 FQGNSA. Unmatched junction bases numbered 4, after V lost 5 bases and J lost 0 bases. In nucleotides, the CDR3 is TGTGCCAGCAGCCCCATAGCGGGGAGCACAGATACGCAGTATTTT. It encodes CASSPIAGSTDTQYF.

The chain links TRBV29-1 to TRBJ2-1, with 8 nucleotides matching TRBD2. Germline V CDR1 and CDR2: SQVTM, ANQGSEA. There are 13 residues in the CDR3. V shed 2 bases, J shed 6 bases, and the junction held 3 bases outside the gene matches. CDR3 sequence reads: CSVESGGTNEQFF. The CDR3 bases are TGCAGCGTTGAATCGGGGGGGACCAATGAGCAGTTCTTC.

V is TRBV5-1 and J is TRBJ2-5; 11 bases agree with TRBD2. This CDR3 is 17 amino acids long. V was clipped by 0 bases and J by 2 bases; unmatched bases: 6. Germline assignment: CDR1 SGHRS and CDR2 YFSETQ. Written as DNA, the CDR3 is TGCGCCAGCAGCTTGGATGGGCTAGCGGGGGGTCAAGAGACCCAGTACTTC. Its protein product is CASSLDGLAGGQETQYF.

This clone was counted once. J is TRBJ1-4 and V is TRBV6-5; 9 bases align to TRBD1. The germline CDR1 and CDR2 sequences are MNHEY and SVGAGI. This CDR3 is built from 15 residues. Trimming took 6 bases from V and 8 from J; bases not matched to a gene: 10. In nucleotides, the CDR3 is TGTGCCAGCAGCCAAACAGGGGGCGGGCAGGAAAAACTGTTTTTT. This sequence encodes CASSQTGGGQEKLFF.

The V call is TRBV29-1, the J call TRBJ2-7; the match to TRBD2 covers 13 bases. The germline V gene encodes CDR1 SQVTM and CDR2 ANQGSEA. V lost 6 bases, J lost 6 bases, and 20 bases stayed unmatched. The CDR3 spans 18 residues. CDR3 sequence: CSVDGTSGTKIRVGEQYF. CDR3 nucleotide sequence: TGCAGCGTGGATGGGACTAGCGGGACAAAAATCCGTGTCGGCGAGCAGTACTTC.

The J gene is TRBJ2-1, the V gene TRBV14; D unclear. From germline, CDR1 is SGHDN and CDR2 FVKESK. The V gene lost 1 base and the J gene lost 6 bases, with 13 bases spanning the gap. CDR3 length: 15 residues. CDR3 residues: CASSQAGLLGNEQFF. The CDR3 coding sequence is TGTGCCAGCAGCCAAGCCGGTCTCCTTGGCAATGAGCAGTTCTTC.

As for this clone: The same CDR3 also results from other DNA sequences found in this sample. The CDR3 is CASSLTGGREQYF. The CDR3 DNA is TGCGCCAGCAGCTTGACAGGGGGGAGGGAGCAGTACTTC. This chain links TRBV5-1 with TRBJ2-7, with TRBD1 matching over 8 bases. Germline V lookup: CDR1 SGHRS, CDR2 YFSETQ. The CDR3 consists of 13 residues. V lost 1 base to trimming and J lost 7 bases; unmatched junction nucleotides: 4.

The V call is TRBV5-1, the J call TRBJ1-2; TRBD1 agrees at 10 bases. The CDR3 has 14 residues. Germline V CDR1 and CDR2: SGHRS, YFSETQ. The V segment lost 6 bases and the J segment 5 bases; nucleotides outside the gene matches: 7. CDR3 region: CASKDRTGGYGYTF. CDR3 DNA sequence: TGCGCCAGCAAAGACCGGACAGGGGGGTATGGCTACACCTTC. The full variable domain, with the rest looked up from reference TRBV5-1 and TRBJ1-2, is KAGVTQTPRYLIKTRGQQVTLSCSPISGHRSVSWYQQTPGQGLQFLFEYFSETQRNKGNFPGRFSGRQFSNSRSEMNVSTLELGDSALYLCASKDRTGGYGYTFGSGTRLTVV.

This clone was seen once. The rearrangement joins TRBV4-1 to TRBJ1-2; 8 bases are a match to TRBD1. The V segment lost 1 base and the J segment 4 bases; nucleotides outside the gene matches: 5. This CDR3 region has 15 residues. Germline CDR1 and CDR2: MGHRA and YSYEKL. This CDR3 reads CASSQGTGTLYGYTF. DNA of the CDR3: TGCGCCAGCAGCCAAGGGACAGGGACACTCTATGGCTACACCTTC.

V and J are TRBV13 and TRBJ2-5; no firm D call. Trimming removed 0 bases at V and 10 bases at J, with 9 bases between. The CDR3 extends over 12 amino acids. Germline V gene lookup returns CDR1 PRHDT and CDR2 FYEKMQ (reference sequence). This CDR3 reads CASSLGERIQYF. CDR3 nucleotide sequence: TGTGCCAGCAGCTTAGGGGAGCGAATCCAGTACTTC.

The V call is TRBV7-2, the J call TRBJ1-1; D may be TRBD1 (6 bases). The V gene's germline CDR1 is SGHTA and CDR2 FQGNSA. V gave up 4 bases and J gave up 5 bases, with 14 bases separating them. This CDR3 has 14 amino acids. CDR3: CASSSGTRRTEAFF. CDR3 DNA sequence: TGTGCCAGCAGCTCGGGGACACGAAGAACTGAAGCTTTCTTT. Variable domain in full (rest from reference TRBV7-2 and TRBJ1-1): GAGVSQSPSNKVTEKGKDVELRCDPISGHTALYWYRQSLGQGLEFLIYFQGNSAPDKSGLPSDRFSAERTGGSVSTLTIQRTQQEDSAVYLCASSSGTRRTEAFFGQGTRLTVV.

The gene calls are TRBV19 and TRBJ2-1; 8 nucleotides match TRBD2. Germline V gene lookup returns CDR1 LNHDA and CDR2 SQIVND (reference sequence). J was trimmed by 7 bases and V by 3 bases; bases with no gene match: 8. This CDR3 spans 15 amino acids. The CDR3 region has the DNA TGTGCCAGTAGTATTAGCGCGGGAGGAATTAATGAGCAGTTCTTC. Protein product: CASSISAGGINEQFF.

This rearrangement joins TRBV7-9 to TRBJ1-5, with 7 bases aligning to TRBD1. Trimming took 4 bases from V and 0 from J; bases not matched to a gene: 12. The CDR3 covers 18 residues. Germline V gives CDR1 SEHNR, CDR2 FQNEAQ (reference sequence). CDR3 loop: CASSSATGFGHSNQPQHF. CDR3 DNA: TGTGCCAGCAGCTCCGCGACAGGGTTTGGACATAGCAATCAGCCCCAGCATTTT.

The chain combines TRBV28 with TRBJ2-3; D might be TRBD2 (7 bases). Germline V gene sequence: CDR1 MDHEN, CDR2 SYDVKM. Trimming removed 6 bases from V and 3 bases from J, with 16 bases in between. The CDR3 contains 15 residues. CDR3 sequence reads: CASSLGGAGTDTQYF. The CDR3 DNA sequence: TGTGCCAGCAGCTTAGGGGGGGCGGGTACAGATACGCAGTATTTT.

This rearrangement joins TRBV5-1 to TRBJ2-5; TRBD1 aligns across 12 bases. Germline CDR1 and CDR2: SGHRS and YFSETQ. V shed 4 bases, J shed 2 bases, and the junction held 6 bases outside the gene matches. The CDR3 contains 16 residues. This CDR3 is CASSPGTGGPQETQYF. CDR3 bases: TGCGCCAGCAGCCCAGGGACAGGGGGCCCACAAGAGACCCAGTACTTC.

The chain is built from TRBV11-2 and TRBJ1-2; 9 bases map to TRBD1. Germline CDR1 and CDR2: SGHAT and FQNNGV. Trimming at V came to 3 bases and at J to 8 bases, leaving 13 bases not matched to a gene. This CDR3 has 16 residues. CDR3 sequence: CASSLTGGGYSIGYTF. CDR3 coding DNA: TGTGCCAGCAGCTTGACAGGGGGTGGATATTCTATCGGCTACACCTTC. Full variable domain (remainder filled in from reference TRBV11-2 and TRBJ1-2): EAGVAQSPRYKIIEKRQSVAFWCNPISGHATLYWYQQILGQGPKLLIQFQNNGVVDDSQLPKDRFSAERLKGVDSTLKIQPAKLEDSAVYLCASSLTGGGYSIGYTFGSGTRLTVV.

The CDR3, as DNA: TGTGCCAGCAGTGAAGCAGGACAGGGCCCCCTACTTATGAACACTGAAGCTTTCTTT. This codes for CASSEAGQGPLLMNTEAFF. The gene calls are TRBV2 and TRBJ1-1; 8 bases are shared with TRBD1. Germline lookup yields CDR1 SNHLY and CDR2 FYNNEI. V lost 0 bases and J lost 0; bases outside the gene matches: 12. The CDR3 is made up of 19 amino acids.

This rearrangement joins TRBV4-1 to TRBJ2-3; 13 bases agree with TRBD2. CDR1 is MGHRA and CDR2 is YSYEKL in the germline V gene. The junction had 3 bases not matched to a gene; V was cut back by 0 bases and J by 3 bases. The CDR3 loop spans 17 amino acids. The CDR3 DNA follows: TGCGCCAGCAGCCAAGATGGGACTAGCGGGATGACAGATACGCAGTATTTT. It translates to CASSQDGTSGMTDTQYF.

CDR3 in DNA: TGTGCCACCAGCAACAACCATGAGCAGTTCTTC. Translation: CATSNNHEQFF. The V and J genes are TRBV15 and TRBJ2-1; D uncertain. The length of the CDR3 is 11 residues. V was cut by 4 bases and J by 8 bases, with 6 bases left in between. The germline CDR1 and CDR2 sequences are LNHNV and YYDKDF (reference sequence). The whole variable domain, remainder taken from reference TRBV15 and TRBJ2-1, is DAMVIQNPRYQVTQFGKPVTLSCSQTLNHNVMYWYQQKSSQAPKLLFHYYDKDFNNEADTPDNFQSRRPNTSFCFLDIRSPGLGDTAMYLCATSNNHEQFFGPGTRLTVL.

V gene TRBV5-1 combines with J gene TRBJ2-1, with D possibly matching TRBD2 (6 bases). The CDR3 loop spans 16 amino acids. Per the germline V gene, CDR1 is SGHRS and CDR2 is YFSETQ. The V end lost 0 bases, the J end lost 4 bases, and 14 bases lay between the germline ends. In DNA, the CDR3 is TGCGCCAGCAGCTTGGCTTCCTCGGCGGGGTACAATGAGCAGTTCTTC. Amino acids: CASSLASSAGYNEQFF.

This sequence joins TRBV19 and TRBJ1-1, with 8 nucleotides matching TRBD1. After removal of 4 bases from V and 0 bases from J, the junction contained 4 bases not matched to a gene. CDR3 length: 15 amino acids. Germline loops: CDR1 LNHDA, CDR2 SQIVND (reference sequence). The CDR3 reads CASSTRQGLNTEAFF. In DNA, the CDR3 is TGTGCCAGTAGTACCCGACAGGGGTTGAACACTGAAGCTTTCTTT.

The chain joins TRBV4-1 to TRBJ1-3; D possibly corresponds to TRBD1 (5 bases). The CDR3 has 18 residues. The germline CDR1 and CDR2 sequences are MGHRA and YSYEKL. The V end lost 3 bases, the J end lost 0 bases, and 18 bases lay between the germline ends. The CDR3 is CASSHHPTQGFSGNTIYF. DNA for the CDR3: TGCGCCAGCAGCCACCACCCGACGCAGGGTTTCTCTGGAAACACCATATATTTT.